The TCR beta chain described here comes from a study of OX40 agonist ivuxolimab in advanced cancers. Overall study: Patients got intravenous ivuxolimab at 0.01 to 10 mg/kg every 2 weeks. Patients with hepatocellular carcinoma, melanoma, renal cell or head and neck cancer made up the dose-escalation patients. Partial responses occurred in Three dose-escalation patients, one with hepatocellular carcinoma and two with cutaneous melanoma.

V lost 4 bases and J 5 bases, leaving 8 bases between the germline ends. The CDR3 is made up of 12 amino acids. Germline CDR1 is MDHEN and CDR2 is SYDVKM. Any history of autoimmune disease or systemic immunosuppression disqualified patients. Measured with immunoSEQ multiplex PCR; TCRdb has only the in-frame clones, and not every one. The sample lists fewer than 85,000 clones; roughly four fifths were seen once. The chain links TRBV28 to TRBJ1-2; D remains unclear. The source of this sequence is an adult with an advanced solid tumor such as melanoma, head and neck, liver or kidney cancer. The source was CD4+ or CD8+ T cells sorted from blood, collected in a trial of the OX40 agonist ivuxolimab. The CDR3 protein is CASSSFTYGYTF. The CDR3 DNA sequence: TGTGCCAGCAGTTCGTTTACGTATGGCTACACCTTC.